The text below deals with one T cell receptor (beta chain). What it binds is not known. At the DNA level, this CDR3 is encoded by other sequences in the same sample as well. The CDR3 is made up of 13 amino acids. Trimming removed 2 bases from V and 8 bases from J, with 12 bases in between. Germline V gives CDR1 MDHEN, CDR2 SYDVKM. The data originate from a study of Ad26.COV2.S vaccination and SARS-CoV-2 variants. Whole-study results and caveats: Total T cell responses were possibly underestimated by TCR breadth and depth analyses.

The sample's treatment: over 15 received Ad26.COV2.S at low or high dose, single or two shots; a few received placebo; per-sample allocation not given. The investigators took samples on day 63 after the first vaccine or placebo injection. The table came from immunoSEQ multiplex PCR; TCRdb's copy has only in-frame clones and leaves some out. The table records fewer than 500,000 clones, about nine tenths of them present only once. The chain recombines TRBV28 with TRBJ1-2; TRBD1 is a possible D gene (6 bases). The clonotype originates from a person aged 18-60 years who received the Ad26.COV2.S COVID-19 vaccine or a placebo. Source: peripheral blood, taken in a trial of Ad26.COV2.S vaccine versus placebo. Here the CDR3 DNA reads TGTGCCAGCAGTTTAGGGGGGGCGGGGGGCTACACCTTC. Its protein is CASSLGGAGGYTF.